Below, 3 T cell receptor beta chains from the same sample are listed, as sequenced in a study of blood T cell repertoires in COVID-19. TCRdb keeps only in-frame clones here, not all; method: immunoSEQ multiplex PCR. The sample has roughly 200,000 clones, roughly 90% seen once; the top ten hold about 1.6%. The sample consisted of peripheral blood. The receptors shown here come from a man aged 18-30 years with active or convalescent COVID-19.

The chain joins TRBV29-1 to TRBJ1-1, with 9 bases fitting TRBD1. The CDR3 runs to 14 residues. After removal of 7 bases from V and 0 bases from J, the junction contained 6 bases not matched to a gene. From germline, CDR1 is SQVTM and CDR2 ANQGSEA. As DNA, the CDR3 is TGCAGCGCTAAACAGGGGGCAGTGAACACTGAAGCTTTCTTT. As protein: CSAKQGAVNTEAFF.

This chain connects TRBV5-1 to TRBJ2-3, with unresolved D. Trimming removed 0 bases from V and 6 bases from J, with 8 bases in between. CDR3 length: 13 amino acids. From germline, CDR1 is SGHRS and CDR2 YFSETQ. The CDR3 region has the DNA TGCGCCAGCAGCTTGGAAATTTCGGATACGCAGTATTTT. It specifies CASSLEISDTQYF.

This chain uses TRBV3-1 (or the pseudogene TRBV3-2) with TRBJ2-3; 7 nucleotides agree with TRBD2. The CDR3 is 16 residues long. Germline CDR1 reads LGHDT; CDR2 reads YNNKEL (reference sequence). Losses at the gene ends were 0 bases for V and 0 bases for J; bases not matched to a gene: 3. The CDR3 spells CASSQEPSGSTDTQYF. The CDR3 bases are TGTGCCAGCAGCCAAGAACCTAGCGGTAGCACAGATACGCAGTATTTT.